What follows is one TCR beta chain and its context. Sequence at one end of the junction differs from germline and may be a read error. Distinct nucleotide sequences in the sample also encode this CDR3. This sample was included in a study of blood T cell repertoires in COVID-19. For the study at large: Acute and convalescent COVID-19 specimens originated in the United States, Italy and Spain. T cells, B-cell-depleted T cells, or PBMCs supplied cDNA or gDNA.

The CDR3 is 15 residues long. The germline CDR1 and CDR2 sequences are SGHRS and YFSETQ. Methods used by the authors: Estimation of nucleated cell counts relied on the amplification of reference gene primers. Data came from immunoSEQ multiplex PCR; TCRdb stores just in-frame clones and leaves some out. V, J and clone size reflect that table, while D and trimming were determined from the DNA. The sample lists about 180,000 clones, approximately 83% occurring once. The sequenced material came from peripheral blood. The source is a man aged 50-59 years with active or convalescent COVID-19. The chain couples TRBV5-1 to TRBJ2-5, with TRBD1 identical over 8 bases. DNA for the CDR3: TGTGCCAGCACGTCGACAGGGGCCCCCCAAGAGACCCAGTACTTC. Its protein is CASTSTGAPQETQYF.